The source of this T cell receptor beta chain is a study of CD8+ T cells in alopecia areata (dated by TCRdb to 2017 to 2018). Regarding the research as a whole: The treated patients, all with moderate-to-severe alopecia areata, were enrolled in an open-label pilot trial of oral tofacitinib given at 5 to 10 mg twice daily. Biopsies were taken from tofacitinib-treated patients at baseline and again at 4 and 24 weeks into treatment, and several of those patients also had a later scalp biopsy. In humans, TCRbeta sequencing was performed on scalp tissue and on sorted CD4+ and CD8+ peripheral blood T cells from healthy controls and from patients with patchy or totalis/universalis alopecia areata. High-throughput TCRbeta sequencing was used to examine T cell clonal expansion in alopecia areata in both the C3H/HeJ mouse model and human patients. TCRbeta CDR3 regions were amplified by immunoSEQ multiplex PCR with 35 Vbeta forward and 13 Jbeta reverse primers. The RNA source kit depended on sample type: the PAXgene miRNA kit for fixed scalp, the miRNeasy kit for PBMCs, and the RNeasy kit for mouse skin. Scalp clonality was compared across normal scalp (n=4), patchy alopecia areata scalp (n=8), and alopecia totalis/universalis scalp (n=8). Tofacitinib was given for 6 to 18 months, followed by 6 months of follow-up off drug to assess delayed response and recurrence.

Study-level results and caveats: Unlike mouse skin, where gammadelta T cells dominate, normal human skin contains resident alphabeta T cells that get sequenced too, which complicates analysis of the scalp TCR repertoire. Lesional scalp, especially in alopecia totalis/universalis, showed higher clonality and more expanded CD8+ clones than normal scalp, suggesting antigenic drive. TCR sequences shared between patients were less clear than in mice, possibly partly because of HLA diversity in the patient population.

Trimming costs V 4 bases and J 0 bases, and their ends lie 7 bases apart. Counted from cysteine to phenylalanine, this CDR3 has 13 amino acids. Only the CDR3 region is kept as DNA, spanning 39 bases read in frame from base 1. CDR1 and CDR2 (SQVTM, ANQGSEA) derive from the germline V gene. The time point label here, explained by the study, means: baseline before oral tofacitinib. Lesional scalp punch biopsies and peripheral blood were obtained from alopecia areata patients. After PBMCs were isolated by density centrifugation and stained for CD3, CD4 and CD8, a FACSAria was used to sort CD4+ and CD8+ T cells. The library was produced with the immunoSEQ multiplex PCR assay. To provide template for TCR sequencing, every sample had RNA extracted and reverse transcribed into cDNA. SuperScript III was used for first-strand cDNA synthesis, primed with a 2:1 mix of oligo-dT and random hexamers. A synthetic immune receptor repertoire was used to measure amplification bias, and any remaining bias was corrected computationally. As for the original processing: Raw reads were preprocessed for error removal, and CDR3 was defined according to IMGT conventions as running from the conserved cysteine to phenylalanine. Clonality was calculated as 1 minus Shannon entropy normalized by log2 of the number of productive unique TCRs. Whether scalp clones were CD4 or CD8 was inferred by matching scalp TCRbeta sequences against CD4 and CD8 repertoires sorted from blood. In TCRdb, the immuneACCESS table is reduced to in-frame sequences with V and J assigned. These tables do not hold every clone; where another copy was compared, an unresolved V gene accounts for under half, and the others remain unexplained. Clonal size and the V and J genes are those of that table, whereas D and trimming came from the DNA. The sample table lists 69,000 or so clones, approximately 58% of them with a count of one. The ten largest clones capture 17% of the sample.

Points on this clone: The antigen it binds to is not known. Base qualities are missing; no much larger clone stands one base away.

In this chain, TRBV29-1 is recombined with TRBJ1-5, with no confident D gene call. Sequencing was performed on CD8+ T cells sorted from blood, taken at week 0. The source is a human donor with alopecia areata. At the DNA level, the sequence is TGCAGCGTTGGACGGAATAGCAATCAGCCCCAGCATTTT. Its translation is CSVGRNSNQPQHF.